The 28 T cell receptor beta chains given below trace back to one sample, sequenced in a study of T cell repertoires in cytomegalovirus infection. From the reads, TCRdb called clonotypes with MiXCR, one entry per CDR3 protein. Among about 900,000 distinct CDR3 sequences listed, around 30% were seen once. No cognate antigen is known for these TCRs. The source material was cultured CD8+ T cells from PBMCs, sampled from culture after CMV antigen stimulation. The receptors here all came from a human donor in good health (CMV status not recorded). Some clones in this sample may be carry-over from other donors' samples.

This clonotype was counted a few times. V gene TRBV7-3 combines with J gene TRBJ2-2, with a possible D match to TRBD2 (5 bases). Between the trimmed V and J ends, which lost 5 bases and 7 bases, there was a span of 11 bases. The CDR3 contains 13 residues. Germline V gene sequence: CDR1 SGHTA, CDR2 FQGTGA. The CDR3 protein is CASSEGFGGELFF. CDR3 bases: TGTGCCAGCAGCGAGGGATTTGGCGGGGAGCTGTTTTTT.

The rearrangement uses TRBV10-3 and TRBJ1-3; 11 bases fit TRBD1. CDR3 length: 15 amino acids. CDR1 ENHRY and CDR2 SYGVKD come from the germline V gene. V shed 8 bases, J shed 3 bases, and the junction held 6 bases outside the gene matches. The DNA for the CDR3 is TGTGCCATCTGGGGACAGGGGGACCTTGGAAACACCATATATTTT. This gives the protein CAIWGQGDLGNTIYF.

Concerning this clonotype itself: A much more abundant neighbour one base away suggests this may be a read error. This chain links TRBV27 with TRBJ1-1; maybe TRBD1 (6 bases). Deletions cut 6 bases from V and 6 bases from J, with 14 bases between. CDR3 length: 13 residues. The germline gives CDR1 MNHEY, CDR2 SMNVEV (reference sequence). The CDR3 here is CASSPGHPPEAFF. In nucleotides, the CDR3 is TGTGCCAGCAGCCCGGGACATCCCCCTGAAGCTTTCTTT.

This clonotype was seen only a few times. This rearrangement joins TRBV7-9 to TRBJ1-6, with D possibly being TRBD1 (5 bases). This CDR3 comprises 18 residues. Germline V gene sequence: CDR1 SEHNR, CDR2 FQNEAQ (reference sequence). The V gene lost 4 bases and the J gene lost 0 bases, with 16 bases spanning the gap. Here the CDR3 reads CASSSSGERGSYNSPLHF. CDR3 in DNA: TGTGCCAGCAGCTCTTCGGGGGAGAGAGGCTCCTATAATTCACCCCTCCACTTT.

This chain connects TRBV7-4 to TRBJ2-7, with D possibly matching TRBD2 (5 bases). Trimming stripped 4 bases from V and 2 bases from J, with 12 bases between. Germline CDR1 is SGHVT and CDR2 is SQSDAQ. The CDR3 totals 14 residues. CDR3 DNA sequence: TGTGCCAGCAGCTCGGGGTCTGGCCCCTACGAGCAGTACGTC. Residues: CASSSGSGPYEQYV.

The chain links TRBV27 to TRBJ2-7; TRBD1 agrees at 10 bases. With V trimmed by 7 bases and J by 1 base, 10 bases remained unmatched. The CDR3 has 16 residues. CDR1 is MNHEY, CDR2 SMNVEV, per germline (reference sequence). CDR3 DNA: TGTGCCAGCACCCCAACCGGGACAGGGGCATCCTACGAGCAGTACTTC. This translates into CASTPTGTGASYEQYF.

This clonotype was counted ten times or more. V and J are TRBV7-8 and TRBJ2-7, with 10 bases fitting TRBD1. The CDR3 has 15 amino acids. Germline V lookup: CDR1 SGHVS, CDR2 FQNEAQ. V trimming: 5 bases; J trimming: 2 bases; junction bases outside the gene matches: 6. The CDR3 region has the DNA TGTGCCAGCAGCCCGACGACAGGGGGCCCCTACGAGCAGTACGTC. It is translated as CASSPTTGGPYEQYV.

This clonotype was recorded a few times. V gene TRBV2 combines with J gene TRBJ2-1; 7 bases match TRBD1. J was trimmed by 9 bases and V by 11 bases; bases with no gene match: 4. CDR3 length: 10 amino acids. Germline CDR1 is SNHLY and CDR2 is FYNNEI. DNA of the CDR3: TGTGCCGCACAGGGGATTGAGCAGTTCTTC. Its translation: CAAQGIEQFF.

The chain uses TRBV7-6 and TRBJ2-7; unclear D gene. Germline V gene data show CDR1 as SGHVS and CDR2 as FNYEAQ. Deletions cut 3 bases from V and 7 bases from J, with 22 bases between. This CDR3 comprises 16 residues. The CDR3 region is CASSFSKGEWSKEQYF. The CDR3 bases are TGTGCCAGCAGCTTTTCTAAGGGCGAATGGTCGAAAGAGCAGTACTTC.

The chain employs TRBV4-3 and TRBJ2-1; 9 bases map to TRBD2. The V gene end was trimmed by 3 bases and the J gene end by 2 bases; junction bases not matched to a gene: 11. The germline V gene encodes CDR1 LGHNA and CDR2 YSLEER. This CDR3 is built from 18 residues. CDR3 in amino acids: CASSQRSPGTSPYNEQFF. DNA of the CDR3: TGCGCCAGCAGCCAGAGGTCCCCGGGGACTAGCCCCTACAATGAGCAGTTCTTC.

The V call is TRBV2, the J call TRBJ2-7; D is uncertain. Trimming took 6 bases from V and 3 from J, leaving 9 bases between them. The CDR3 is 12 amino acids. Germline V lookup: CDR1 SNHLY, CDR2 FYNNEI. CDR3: CASRDGVYEQYF. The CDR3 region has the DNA TGTGCCAGCAGGGACGGCGTCTACGAGCAGTACTTC.

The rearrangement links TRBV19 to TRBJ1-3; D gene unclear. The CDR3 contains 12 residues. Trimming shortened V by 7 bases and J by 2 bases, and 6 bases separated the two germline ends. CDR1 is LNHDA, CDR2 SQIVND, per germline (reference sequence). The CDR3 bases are TGTGCCAGTAACGACCCTGGAAACACCATATATTTT. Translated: CASNDPGNTIYF.

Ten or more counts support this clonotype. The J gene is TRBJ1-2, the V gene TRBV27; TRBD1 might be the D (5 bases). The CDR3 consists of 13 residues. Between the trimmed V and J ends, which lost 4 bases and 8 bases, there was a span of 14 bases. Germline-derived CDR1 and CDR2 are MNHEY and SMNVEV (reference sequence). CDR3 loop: CASSSGTGFGYTF. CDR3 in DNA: TGTGCCAGCAGTTCTGGGACGGGGTTCGGCTACACCTTC.

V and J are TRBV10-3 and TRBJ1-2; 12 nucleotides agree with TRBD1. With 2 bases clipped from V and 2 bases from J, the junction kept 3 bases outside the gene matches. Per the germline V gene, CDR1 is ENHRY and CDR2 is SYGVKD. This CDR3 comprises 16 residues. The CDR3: CAISEPGTGGNYGYTF. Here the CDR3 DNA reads TGTGCCATCAGTGAGCCCGGGACAGGGGGCAACTATGGCTACACCTTC.

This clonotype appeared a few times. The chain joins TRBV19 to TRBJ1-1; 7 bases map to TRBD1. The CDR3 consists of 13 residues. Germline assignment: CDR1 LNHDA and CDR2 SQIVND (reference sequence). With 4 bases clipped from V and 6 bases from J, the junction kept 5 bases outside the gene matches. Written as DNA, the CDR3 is TGTGCCAGTAGTAGAGGGACAGCCTCTGAAGCTTTCTTT. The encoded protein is CASSRGTASEAFF.

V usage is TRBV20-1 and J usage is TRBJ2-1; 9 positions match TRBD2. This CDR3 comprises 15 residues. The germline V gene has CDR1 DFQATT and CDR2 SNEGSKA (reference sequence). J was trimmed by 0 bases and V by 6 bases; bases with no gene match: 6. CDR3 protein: CSAQHSGGSYNEQFF. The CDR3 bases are TGCAGTGCCCAACATAGCGGGGGCTCCTACAATGAGCAGTTCTTC.

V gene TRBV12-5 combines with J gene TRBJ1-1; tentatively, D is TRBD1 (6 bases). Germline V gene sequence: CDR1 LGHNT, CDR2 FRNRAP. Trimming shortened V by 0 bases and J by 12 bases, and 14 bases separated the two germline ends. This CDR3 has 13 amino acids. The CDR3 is CASGLVSAGEPFF. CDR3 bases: TGTGCTAGTGGTTTGGTATCGGCAGGGGAACCTTTCTTT.

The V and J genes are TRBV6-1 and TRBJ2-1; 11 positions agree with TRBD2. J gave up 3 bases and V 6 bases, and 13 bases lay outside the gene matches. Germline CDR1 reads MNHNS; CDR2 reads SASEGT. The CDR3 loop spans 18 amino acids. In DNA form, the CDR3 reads TGTGCCAGCAGCCCCCGGGGGCTAGCGGGGGGTGGCTACAATGAGCAGTTCTTC. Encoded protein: CASSPRGLAGGGYNEQFF.

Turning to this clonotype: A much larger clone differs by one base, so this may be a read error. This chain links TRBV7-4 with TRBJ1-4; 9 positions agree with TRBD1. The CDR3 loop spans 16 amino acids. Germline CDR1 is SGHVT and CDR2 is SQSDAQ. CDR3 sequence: CANSPGQGLTNEKLFF. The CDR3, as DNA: TGTGCCAACAGCCCCGGACAGGGGCTGACTAATGAAAAACTGTTTTTT.

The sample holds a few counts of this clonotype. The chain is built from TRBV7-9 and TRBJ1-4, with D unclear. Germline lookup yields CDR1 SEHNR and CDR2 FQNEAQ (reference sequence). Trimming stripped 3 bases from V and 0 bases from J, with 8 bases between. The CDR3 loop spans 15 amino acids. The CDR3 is CASSFTAATNEKLFF. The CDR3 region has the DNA TGTGCCAGCAGCTTTACGGCTGCAACTAATGAAAAACTGTTTTTT.

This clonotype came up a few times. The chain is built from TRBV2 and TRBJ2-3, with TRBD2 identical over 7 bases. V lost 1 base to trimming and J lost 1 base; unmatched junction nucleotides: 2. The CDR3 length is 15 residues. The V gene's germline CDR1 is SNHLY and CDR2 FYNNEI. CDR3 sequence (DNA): TGTGCCAGCAGTGAAGGTGCGGGGGGCACAGATACGCAGTATTTT. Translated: CASSEGAGGTDTQYF.

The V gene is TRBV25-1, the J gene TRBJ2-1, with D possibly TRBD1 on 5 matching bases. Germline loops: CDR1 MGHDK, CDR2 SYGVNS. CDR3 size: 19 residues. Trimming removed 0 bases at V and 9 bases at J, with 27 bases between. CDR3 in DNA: TGTGCCAGCAGTGAATATTCCAGGGTGATCGGGCGTGACGAGAGTGAGCAGTTCTTC. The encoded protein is CASSEYSRVIGRDESEQFF.

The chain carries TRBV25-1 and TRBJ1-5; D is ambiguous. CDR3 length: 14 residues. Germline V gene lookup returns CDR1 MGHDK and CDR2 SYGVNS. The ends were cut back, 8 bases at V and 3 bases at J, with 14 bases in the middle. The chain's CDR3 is CASSLRGHNQPQHF. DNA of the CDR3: TGTGCCAGCTCCCTCCGGGGTCACAATCAGCCCCAGCATTTT.

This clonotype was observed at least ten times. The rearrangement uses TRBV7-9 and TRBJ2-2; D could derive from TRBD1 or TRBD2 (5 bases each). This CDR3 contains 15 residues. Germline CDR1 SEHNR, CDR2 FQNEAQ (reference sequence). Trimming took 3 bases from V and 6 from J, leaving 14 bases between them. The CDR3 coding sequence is TGTGCCAGCAGCTTCGACGGGGCGCTTCCCGGGGAGCTGTTTTTT. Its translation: CASSFDGALPGELFF.

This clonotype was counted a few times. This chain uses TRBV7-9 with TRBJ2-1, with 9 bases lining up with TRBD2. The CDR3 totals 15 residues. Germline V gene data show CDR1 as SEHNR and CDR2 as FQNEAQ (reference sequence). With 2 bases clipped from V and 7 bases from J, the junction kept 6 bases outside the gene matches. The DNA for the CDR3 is TGTGCCAGCAGCTTAAGGGCGGGGGGGGTGAATGAGCAGTTCTTC. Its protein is CASSLRAGGVNEQFF. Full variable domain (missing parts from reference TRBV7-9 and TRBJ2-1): DTGVSQNPRHKITKRGQNVTFRCDPISEHNRLYWYRQTLGQGPEFLTYFQNEAQLEKSRLLSDRFSAERPKGSFSTLEIQRTEQGDSAMYLCASSLRAGGVNEQFFGPGTRLTVL.

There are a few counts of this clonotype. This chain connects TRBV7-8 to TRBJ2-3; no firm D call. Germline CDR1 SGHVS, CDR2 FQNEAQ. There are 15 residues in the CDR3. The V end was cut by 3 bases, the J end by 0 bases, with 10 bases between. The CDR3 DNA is TGTGCCAGCAGCTTCGGACGGCAAAGCACAGATACGCAGTATTTT. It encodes CASSFGRQSTDTQYF.

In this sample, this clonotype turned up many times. The CDR3 DNA is TGTGCCAGCAGTTCCGGGACTGGGGTTCGCGAGCAGTACGTC. It codes for CASSSGTGVREQYV. The gene calls are TRBV6-2 or TRBV6-3 and TRBJ2-7, with D perhaps TRBD2 (6 bases). The germline V gene encodes CDR1 MNHEY and CDR2 SVGEGT. V was cut by 4 bases and J by 6 bases, with 16 bases left in between. The CDR3 consists of 14 residues.

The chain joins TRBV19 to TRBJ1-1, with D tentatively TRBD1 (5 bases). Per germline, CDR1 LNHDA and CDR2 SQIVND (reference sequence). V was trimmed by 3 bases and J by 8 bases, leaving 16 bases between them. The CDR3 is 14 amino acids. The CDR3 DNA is TGTGCCAGTAGTATCCTTCACGGGGGACCCGAAGCTTTCTTT. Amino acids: CASSILHGGPEAFF.